This T cell receptor beta chain originates from a study of identical twins. This CDR3 has 16 amino acids. Germline V gene lookup returns CDR1 LGHDT and CDR2 YNNKEL (reference sequence). Trimming removed 0 bases at V and 8 bases at J, with 17 bases between. TCRdb independently ran MiXCR on the 5' RACE reads; one entry per CDR3 protein. In the table there are hundreds of thousands of distinct CDR3 sequences, approximately 25% of which are singletons. This same sample was also part of a study on T cells expressing NK-cell markers.

The V gene is TRBV3-1, the J gene TRBJ2-4, with TRBD1 as a possible D gene (6 bases). The clonotype originates from a woman between 18 and 29 years old in good health. The specimen sequenced was CD4+ T cells sorted from blood. The CDR3 sequence: CASSQERWGPIHIQYF. CDR3 nucleotide sequence: TGTGCCAGCAGCCAAGAAAGGTGGGGGCCCATACACATTCAGTACTTC.